In its sample, the clone carrying this T cell receptor (beta chain) was seen a few times. Its specificity is unknown. The sample belongs to a study of T cell repertoires in cytomegalovirus infection. Findings and limits, study-wide: Across the ex vivo response, the dominant clonotypes were HLA-C-restricted CMV-specific TCR beta clonotypes.

Germline values: CDR1 SGHTA, CDR2 FQGTGA. This CDR3 spans 15 amino acids. V lost 3 bases to trimming and J lost 6 bases, with 14 bases between them. One entry per CDR3 protein, called by TCRdb with MiXCR from the reads. In the table there are just under 550,000 distinct CDR3 sequences, around a quarter of which are singletons. The receptor comes from a human donor in good health (CMV status not recorded). Some clones in this sample may be carry-over from other donors' samples. The chain uses TRBV7-3 and TRBJ2-2, with D perhaps TRBD2 (5 bases). Input material: PBMCs. In nucleotides, the CDR3 is TGTGCCAGCAGCTTGAGGGCCTGGGGAGCCGGGGAGCTGTTTTTT. Its protein is CASSLRAWGAGELFF.